This record looks at one T cell receptor (beta chain) sequence and its context. Only in-frame clones appear in the TCRdb table, and some are missing; sequencing was by immunoSEQ multiplex PCR. This sample yields 100,000 to 140,000 clones, of which over 80% are seen a single time; over 1% belongs to the top ten. This record belongs to a study of blood T cell repertoires in COVID-19. V dropped 10 bases and J dropped 3; count of bases not matched to a gene: 6. This CDR3 is built from 13 residues. What was sequenced was peripheral blood. The gene calls are TRBV12-3 or TRBV12-4 and TRBJ1-3, with 7 bases identical to TRBD1. The receptor was isolated from a woman aged 30 to 39 with acute or convalescent COVID-19. The CDR3 reads CAIEGAFGNTIYF. The CDR3 nucleotides read TGTGCCATTGAGGGGGCTTTTGGAAACACCATATATTTT.